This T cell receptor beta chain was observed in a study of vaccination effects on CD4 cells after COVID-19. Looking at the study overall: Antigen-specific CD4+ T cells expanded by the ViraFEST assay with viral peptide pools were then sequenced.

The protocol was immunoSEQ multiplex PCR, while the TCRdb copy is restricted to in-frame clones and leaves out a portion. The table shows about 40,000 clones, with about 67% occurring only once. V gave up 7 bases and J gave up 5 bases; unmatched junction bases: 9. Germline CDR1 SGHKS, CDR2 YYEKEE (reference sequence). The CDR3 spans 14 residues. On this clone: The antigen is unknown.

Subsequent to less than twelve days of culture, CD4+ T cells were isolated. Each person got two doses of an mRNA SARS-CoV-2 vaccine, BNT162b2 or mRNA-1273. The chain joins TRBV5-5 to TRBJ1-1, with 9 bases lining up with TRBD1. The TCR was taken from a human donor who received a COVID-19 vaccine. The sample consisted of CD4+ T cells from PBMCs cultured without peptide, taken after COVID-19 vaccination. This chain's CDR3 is CASAWVDRGTEAFF. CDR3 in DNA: TGTGCCAGCGCCTGGGTCGACAGGGGGACTGAAGCTTTCTTT.